Below, 5 T cell receptor beta chains from the same sample are listed, as sequenced in a study of post-analysis software for immune sequencing data. Study-level points and caveats: In patients, about five TRBV segments were more frequent than in controls, with TRBV5-6, TRBV5-1 and TRBV20-1 among them.

Each TCR beta cDNA library carried unique molecular identifiers. TCRdb processed the PCR reads anew with MiXCR; each CDR3 protein has one entry. The sample lists approximately 570,000 distinct CDR3 sequences; about 44% were seen once. Antigens of these TCRs are unknown. Sequencing was done on a sample of blood. Source of these receptors: a girl aged 5 to 17 with multiple sclerosis.

The chain employs TRBV4-1 and TRBJ2-1; D possibly matches TRBD1 or TRBD2 (5 bases each). The CDR3 runs to 13 residues. V lost 4 bases to trimming and J lost 7 bases, with 11 bases between them. The germline V gene encodes CDR1 MGHRA and CDR2 YSYEKL. CDR3 in amino acids: CASSLLGENEQFF. The CDR3 DNA follows: TGCGCCAGCAGCCTCTTGGGGGAGAATGAGCAGTTCTTC.

The V and J genes are TRBV7-8 and TRBJ2-5, with TRBD2 matching over 10 bases. The CDR3 has 16 residues. With 5 bases clipped from V and 5 bases from J, the junction kept 11 bases outside the gene matches. Germline V gene lookup returns CDR1 SGHVS and CDR2 FQNEAQ. The CDR3 DNA reads as TGTGCCAGCAGCCGTATAGCGGGGGGCCCGGAGGAGACCCAGTACTTC. It specifies CASSRIAGGPEETQYF.

V is TRBV5-1 and J is TRBJ2-5; TRBD2 agrees at 8 bases. The CDR3 covers 16 residues. Trimming removed 0 bases from V and 2 bases from J; junction bases left unmatched: 6. The germline CDR1 and CDR2 sequences are SGHRS and YFSETQ. The CDR3 DNA sequence: TGCGCCAGCAGCTTGGGATCTAGCGGGTGGCAAGAGACCCAGTACTTC. It is translated as CASSLGSSGWQETQYF.

This rearrangement joins TRBV5-1 to TRBJ2-6; TRBD1 matches at 7 bases. With 4 bases clipped from V and 3 bases from J, the junction kept 4 bases outside the gene matches. The germline CDR1 and CDR2 sequences are SGHRS and YFSETQ. There are 15 residues in the CDR3. CDR3 sequence reads: CASSEQGNGANVLTF. DNA of the CDR3: TGCGCCAGCAGCGAACAGGGGAATGGGGCCAACGTCCTGACTTTC.

The table lists this clonotype with a few counts. The CDR3 nucleotides read TGCAGTCCCTCCGTTGGGGATACGCAGTATTTT. This sequence encodes CSPSVGDTQYF. The rearrangement links TRBV20-1 to TRBJ2-3; no clear D gene. The germline gives CDR1 DFQATT, CDR2 SNEGSKA (reference sequence). The CDR3 is 11 residues long. Deletions cut 8 bases from V and 6 bases from J, with 12 bases between.